Below are 19 T cell receptor beta chains sequenced from a single sample in a study of CD8 T cells in Susac syndrome. RNA amounts of about 0.45 to 1 ug underwent reverse transcription with random hexamers. TCRdb re-analysed the immunoSEQ multiplex PCR reads in MiXCR, keeping a single row per CDR3 protein. This table has 160,000 or so distinct CDR3 sequences, around 95% appearing once. Sequencing was done on a sample of CD4+ T cells from PBMCs. Receptor source: a human donor with Susac syndrome.

This chain connects TRBV20-1 to TRBJ2-2, with 10 bases matching TRBD2. After removal of 5 bases from V and 2 bases from J, the junction contained 8 bases not matched to a gene. CDR1 is DFQATT, CDR2 SNEGSKA, per germline (reference sequence). The CDR3 is made up of 16 amino acids. The CDR3 bases are TGCAGTGCTCAGAGGCTAGCGGGGGACAACACCGGGGAGCTGTTTTTT. Its protein product is CSAQRLAGDNTGELFF.

The chain uses TRBV11-2 and TRBJ2-2, with TRBD1 identical over 9 bases. The CDR3 extends over 15 amino acids. Germline CDR1 and CDR2: SGHAT and FQNNGV. After removal of 1 base from V and 5 bases from J, the junction contained 2 bases not matched to a gene. The CDR3 sequence: CASSLGDRVTGELFF. The CDR3 DNA reads as TGTGCCAGCAGCTTAGGGGACAGGGTTACCGGGGAGCTGTTTTTT.

The V call is TRBV9, the J call TRBJ2-3; D is ambiguous. This CDR3 region has 12 residues. Trimming removed 4 bases from V and 3 bases from J, with 6 bases in between. Germline V lookup: CDR1 SGDLS, CDR2 YYNGEE. CDR3 nucleotide sequence: TGTGCCAGCAGCATCTCAACAGATACGCAGTATTTT. It translates to CASSISTDTQYF.

This chain uses TRBV7-3 with TRBJ2-3; 9 bases map to TRBD2. CDR3 length: 13 residues. V lost 8 bases, J lost 5 bases, and 5 bases stayed unmatched. The V gene's germline CDR1 is SGHTA and CDR2 FQGTGA. The CDR3 region is CASGGGALDTQYF. The CDR3 DNA is TGTGCCAGCGGCGGGGGGGCCCTAGATACGCAGTATTTT.

The chain combines TRBV12-3 or TRBV12-4 with TRBJ2-5, with TRBD2 matching 7 bases. Trimming removed 5 bases from V and 7 bases from J; junction bases left unmatched: 10. This CDR3 spans 14 amino acids. The CDR3 sequence: CASSETSPPTTQYF. CDR3 bases: TGTGCCAGCAGTGAGACTAGCCCCCCGACGACCCAGTACTTC.

This clonotype was recorded once. The rearrangement links TRBV7-3 to TRBJ2-1, with 9 bases fitting TRBD1. This CDR3 contains 15 residues. Germline CDR1 reads SGHTA; CDR2 reads FQGTGA. The J segment lost 5 bases and the V segment lost 5 bases, leaving 7 bases of the junction unmatched. The CDR3 loop reads CASSPTGTGNNEQFF. The CDR3 coding sequence is TGTGCCAGCAGCCCCACCGGGACAGGGAACAATGAGCAGTTCTTC.

The rearrangement uses TRBV29-1 and TRBJ2-3; possibly TRBD2 for D (5 bases). The CDR3 has 12 amino acids. V was pared by 8 bases and J by 8 bases, with 17 bases between. The germline V gene encodes CDR1 SQVTM and CDR2 ANQGSEA. The CDR3 DNA reads as TGCAGCCTTGTGCTAGTCGCGGGTACGCAGTATTTT. Amino acids: CSLVLVAGTQYF.

The chain recombines TRBV9 with TRBJ1-1, with D perhaps TRBD1 (5 bases). The CDR3 spans 12 residues. The V end lost 5 bases, the J end lost 10 bases, and 15 bases lay between the germline ends. From germline, CDR1 is SGDLS and CDR2 YYNGEE. The CDR3, as DNA: TGTGCCAGCAGTGATTTGGGGGAAGCAGCTTTCTTT. It translates to CASSDLGEAAFF.

This chain connects TRBV20-1 to TRBJ1-1, with 9 positions matching TRBD1. This CDR3 has 12 residues. After removal of 3 bases from V and 11 bases from J, the junction contained 7 bases not matched to a gene. Germline-derived CDR1 and CDR2 are DFQATT and SNEGSKA (reference sequence). In DNA, the CDR3 is TGCAGTGCTAGGGGACAGGGCGCGAAGGCTTTCTTT. This codes for CSARGQGAKAFF.

This chain links TRBV5-1 with TRBJ2-3, with a weak D call TRBD1 (6 bases). Trimming pared 2 bases from V and 0 bases from J, leaving 13 bases between. This CDR3 contains 16 residues. The V gene's germline CDR1 is SGHRS and CDR2 YFSETQ. The CDR3, as DNA: TGCGCCAGCAGCTTCCCGGACAGTCAAAGCACAGATACGCAGTATTTT. This codes for CASSFPDSQSTDTQYF.

The rearrangement links TRBV12-3 or TRBV12-4 to TRBJ1-2, with 7 nucleotides matching TRBD1. V was clipped by 5 bases and J by 8 bases; unmatched bases: 11. The length of the CDR3 is 14 residues. Here the CDR3 reads CASSPRQGSGGYTF. The CDR3 coding sequence is TGTGCCAGCAGTCCCCGACAGGGTTCAGGGGGCTACACCTTC.

The genes are TRBV9 and TRBJ1-1; D is possibly TRBD1 (5 bases). Germline V gene data show CDR1 as SGDLS and CDR2 as YYNGEE. The ends were cut back, 0 bases at V and 3 bases at J, with 12 bases in the middle. The CDR3 sequence is 15 residues long. The CDR3 nucleotides are TGTGCCAGCAGCGTAGGGCAGGGTTCCTACACTGAAGCTTTCTTT. Translated: CASSVGQGSYTEAFF.

This chain uses TRBV2 with TRBJ2-6; the D is unclear. The CDR3 extends over 16 amino acids. Trimming stripped 8 bases from V and 2 bases from J, with 16 bases between. The germline gives CDR1 SNHLY, CDR2 FYNNEI. Here the CDR3 reads CASCYQLGPGANVLTF. CDR3 sequence (DNA): TGTGCCAGCTGCTACCAATTAGGGCCTGGGGCCAACGTCCTGACTTTC.

J is TRBJ1-2 and V is TRBV12-3 or TRBV12-4; 8 bases are shared with TRBD1. The length of the CDR3 is 16 residues. With V trimmed by 6 bases and J by 3 bases, 12 bases remained unmatched. CDR3 sequence reads: CASRLGQARSDYGYTF. CDR3 sequence (DNA): TGTGCCAGCAGGTTGGGACAGGCAAGATCCGACTATGGCTACACCTTC.

The chain links TRBV20-1 to TRBJ2-5, with a possible D match to TRBD2 (5 bases). V was cut by 1 base and J by 2 bases, with 14 bases left in between. Looked up from germline, CDR1 is DFQATT and CDR2 is SNEGSKA (reference sequence). This CDR3 has 15 amino acids. The CDR3 DNA reads TGCAGTGCTAGAGTCCTATCTAGCCCGCAAGAGACCCAGTACTTC. It specifies CSARVLSSPQETQYF.

This clonotype was detected once. The chain uses TRBV12-3 or TRBV12-4 and TRBJ1-5; D unresolved. Trimming shortened V by 3 bases and J by 2 bases, and 11 bases separated the two germline ends. The CDR3 is made up of 15 amino acids. The CDR3 loop is CASSFSGNGNQPQHF. The CDR3 DNA reads as TGTGCCAGCAGTTTTTCCGGGAACGGCAATCAGCCCCAGCATTTT.

The J gene is TRBJ2-1, the V gene TRBV9; D is unresolved. Germline CDR1 reads SGDLS; CDR2 reads YYNGEE. CDR3 length: 16 amino acids. V was trimmed by 1 base and J by 1 base, leaving 12 bases between them. The chain's CDR3 is CASSVQPRHSYNEQFF. The CDR3 bases are TGTGCCAGCAGCGTACAGCCCAGGCATTCCTACAATGAGCAGTTCTTC. Looking up the rest from reference TRBV9 and TRBJ2-1 gives the full variable domain: DSGVTQTPKHLITATGQRVTLRCSPRSGDLSVYWYQQSLDQGLQFLIQYYNGEERAKGNILERFSAQQFPDLHSELNLSSLELGDSALYFCASSVQPRHSYNEQFFGPGTRLTVL.

The V and J genes are TRBV18 and TRBJ2-7, with TRBD2 matching over 13 bases. The germline V gene encodes CDR1 KGHSH and CDR2 LQKENI. CDR3 size: 17 residues. With V trimmed by 1 base and J by 5 bases, 8 bases remained unmatched. CDR3 nucleotide sequence: TGTGCCAGCTCACCACTCCCGGGACTAGCGGGAAGGGACGAGCAGTACTTC. It codes for CASSPLPGLAGRDEQYF.

The chain uses TRBV5-4 and TRBJ1-2, with a weak D call TRBD1 (6 bases). Trimming cost V 4 bases and J 4 bases, with 17 bases left between them. This CDR3 comprises 15 residues. CDR1 and CDR2 (germline): SGHNT, YYREEE (reference sequence). CDR3 nucleotide sequence: TGTGCCAGCAGCGGAAACAGGGTTCGGGGCTATGGCTACACCTTC. This translates into CASSGNRVRGYGYTF.